The 28 T cell receptor beta chains in this list originate from one sample, sequenced in a study of control samples from healthy donors and cancer patients. Profiling relied on immunoSEQ multiplex PCR, and the TCRdb table lists in-frame clones only, not all of them. The sample holds about 150,000 clones, 93% seen once. Sequencing input: blood. The receptors stem from a man between 18 and 29 years old in good health.

The chain has TRBV11-2 and TRBJ2-1; D may correspond to TRBD1 or TRBD2 (5 bases each). This CDR3 region has 15 residues. CDR1 and CDR2 from the germline V gene are SGHAT and FQNNGV. V shed 10 bases and J shed 0 bases, with 16 bases lying between them. CDR3 region: CATLGIGHSYNEQFF. The CDR3 DNA reads TGTGCCACCCTCGGGATCGGACACTCCTACAATGAGCAGTTCTTC.

V is TRBV27 and J is TRBJ2-5; possibly TRBD2 for D (6 bases). This CDR3 spans 13 amino acids. The ends were cut back, 2 bases at V and 5 bases at J, with 9 bases in the middle. The germline gives CDR1 MNHEY, CDR2 SMNVEV (reference sequence). The CDR3: CASSLGRWETQYF. The CDR3 DNA reads as TGTGCCAGCAGTTTAGGGAGGTGGGAGACCCAGTACTTC.

J is TRBJ1-3 and V is TRBV5-1, with D hard to call. The CDR3 is 14 residues long. CDR1 SGHRS and CDR2 YFSETQ come from the germline V gene. Trimming removed 1 base from V and 0 bases from J, with 5 bases in between. CDR3 DNA sequence: TGCGCCAGCAGCTTGACAGACTCTGGAAACACCATATATTTT. The encoded protein is CASSLTDSGNTIYF.

The rearrangement joins TRBV6-5 to TRBJ2-1; D gene unclear. The CDR3 has 13 amino acids. The V gene lost 2 bases and the J gene lost 7 bases, with 9 bases spanning the gap. Germline lookup yields CDR1 MNHEY and CDR2 SVGAGI. DNA for the CDR3: TGTGCCAGCAGTTACCCAACCCTAAATGAGCAGTTCTTC. Translating it yields CASSYPTLNEQFF.

In this sample, this clone turned up once. The V gene is TRBV19, the J gene TRBJ1-1; TRBD1 might be the D (5 bases). Germline V gene sequence: CDR1 LNHDA, CDR2 SQIVND (reference sequence). This CDR3 comprises 15 residues. V lost 6 bases, J lost 4 bases, and 18 bases lay in between. CDR3 in amino acids: CASSTGGYVGTEAFF. In DNA, the CDR3 is TGTGCCAGTAGCACGGGGGGGTATGTGGGCACTGAAGCTTTCTTT.

This chain connects TRBV13 to TRBJ1-1; 12 positions agree with TRBD1. The V gene's germline CDR1 is PRHDT and CDR2 FYEKMQ (reference sequence). The V gene end was trimmed by 6 bases and the J gene end by 8 bases; junction bases not matched to a gene: 10. The CDR3 extends over 15 amino acids. DNA for the CDR3: TGTGCCAGCAGATATACCGGGACAGGGGGCCCCGAAGCTTTCTTT. Protein product: CASRYTGTGGPEAFF.

This chain links TRBV5-1 with TRBJ2-7; TRBD1 or TRBD2 may be the D gene (5 bases each). V was cut by 4 bases and J by 6 bases, with 14 bases left in between. Germline V gene lookup returns CDR1 SGHRS and CDR2 YFSETQ. The CDR3 has 13 residues. The CDR3 DNA sequence: TGCGCCAGCAGCCCGGGGCCCATGGCCGAGCAGTACTTC. Its translation: CASSPGPMAEQYF.

This chain uses TRBV5-1 with TRBJ2-3; D gene unclear. The ends were cut back, 4 bases at V and 0 bases at J, with 12 bases in the middle. Germline CDR1 is SGHRS and CDR2 is YFSETQ. The CDR3 totals 15 residues. Here the CDR3 reads CASSPVGRSTDTQYF. The CDR3 DNA reads TGCGCCAGCAGCCCGGTTGGCAGAAGCACAGATACGCAGTATTTT. The complete variable domain, with remaining parts taken from reference TRBV5-1 and TRBJ2-3, reads KAGVTQTPRYLIKTRGQQVTLSCSPISGHRSVSWYQQTPGQGLQFLFEYFSETQRNKGNFPGRFSGRQFSNSRSEMNVSTLELGDSALYLCASSPVGRSTDTQYFGPGTRLTVL.

As concerns this clone: Other nucleotide sequences in the sample specify the same CDR3. The CDR3 sequence: CASSPSGRGGREQYF. The CDR3 DNA reads TGTGCCAGCTCACCGAGTGGCCGGGGGGGTCGGGAGCAGTACTTC. V gene TRBV18 combines with J gene TRBJ2-7; 8 bases agree with TRBD2. The ends lost 3 bases at V and 7 bases at J; junction bases unmatched: 11. Per the germline V gene, CDR1 is KGHSH and CDR2 is LQKENI. The CDR3 runs 15 residues.

This chain joins TRBV3-1 (or the pseudogene TRBV3-2) and TRBJ1-5; D gene unclear. V lost 4 bases and J lost 7, with 8 bases in between. The length of the CDR3 is 12 residues. CDR1 LGHDT and CDR2 YNNKEL come from the germline V gene (reference sequence). The CDR3 DNA reads TGTGCCAGCAGCCCTACGGGACAGCCCCAGCATTTT. It codes for CASSPTGQPQHF.

CDR3 nucleotide sequence: TGCGCCAGCAGCACCGGGACCACTTACCGCACAGATACGCAGTATTTT. This encodes CASSTGTTYRTDTQYF. The chain joins TRBV5-1 to TRBJ2-3; D tentatively fits TRBD1 or TRBD2 (5 bases each). Germline CDR1 SGHRS, CDR2 YFSETQ. The CDR3 is made up of 16 amino acids. V dropped 4 bases and J dropped 1 base, with 16 bases sitting between them.

This chain links TRBV2 with TRBJ1-6; no definite D call. CDR3 length equals 15 residues. Between the trimmed V and J ends, which lost 3 bases and 3 bases, there was a span of 9 bases. Germline CDR1 reads SNHLY; CDR2 reads FYNNEI. The DNA for the CDR3 is TGTGCCAGCAGTGATATGGGCCTCTATAATTCACCCCTCCACTTT. Protein sequence: CASSDMGLYNSPLHF.

The chain uses TRBV4-1 and TRBJ1-1, with D hard to call. Germline CDR1 MGHRA, CDR2 YSYEKL. Trimming cost V 4 bases and J 0 bases, with 9 bases left between them. The CDR3 extends over 14 amino acids. CDR3: CASSRPEVNTEAFF. The CDR3, as DNA: TGCGCCAGCAGCCGCCCTGAGGTGAACACTGAAGCTTTCTTT.

The chain carries TRBV5-4 and TRBJ2-1, with D perhaps given as TRBD1 or TRBD2 (6 bases each). The CDR3 consists of 13 residues. The V gene lost 6 bases and the J gene lost 5 bases, with 12 bases spanning the gap. The germline CDR1 and CDR2 sequences are SGHNT and YYREEE (reference sequence). DNA of the CDR3: TGTGCCAGCACCTCCGGGGGCAACAATGAGCAGTTCTTC. Translating it yields CASTSGGNNEQFF.

About this clone: The sample has other DNA sequences that encode this CDR3 too. The V call is TRBV28, the J call TRBJ2-2; 8 nucleotides line up with TRBD2. Per the germline V gene, CDR1 is MDHEN and CDR2 is SYDVKM. The CDR3 has 16 residues. Losses at the gene ends were 6 bases for V and 7 bases for J; bases not matched to a gene: 13. CDR3 DNA sequence: TGTGCCAGCAGCCGGGGGGGTCGGTTGGCACTCGGGGAGCTGTTTTTT. Translated, it gives CASSRGGRLALGELFF.

Many counts were recorded for this clone. The V and J genes are TRBV2 and TRBJ1-2; D might be TRBD1 (6 bases). From germline, CDR1 is SNHLY and CDR2 FYNNEI. V was trimmed by 4 bases and J by 2 bases, leaving 17 bases between them. The CDR3 sequence is 16 residues long. Written as DNA, the CDR3 is TGTGCCAGCAGTGGAGACCAACAGGGAGGGAACTATGGCTACACCTTC. It specifies CASSGDQQGGNYGYTF. Drawing the rest from reference TRBV2 and TRBJ1-2, the complete variable domain is EPEVTQTPSHQVTQMGQEVILRCVPISNHLYFYWYRQILGQKVEFLVSFYNNEISEKSEIFDDQFSVERPDGSNFTLKIRSTKLEDSAMYFCASSGDQQGGNYGYTFGSGTRLTVV.

The chain combines TRBV15 with TRBJ2-1; a possible D gene is TRBD2 (5 bases). Trimming removed 3 bases from V and 10 bases from J, with 16 bases in between. This CDR3 region has 14 residues. Germline V lookup: CDR1 LNHNV, CDR2 YYDKDF (reference sequence). CDR3 residues: CATSRARGAVEQFF. The DNA of the CDR3 is TGTGCCACCAGCAGGGCCAGAGGAGCGGTAGAGCAGTTCTTC.

The chain couples TRBV5-5 to TRBJ1-1, with no clear D. Germline CDR1 is SGHKS and CDR2 is YYEKEE (reference sequence). V lost 2 bases, J lost 1 base, and 6 bases lay in between. This CDR3 contains 13 residues. CDR3 sequence reads: CASSLYWNTEAFF. The CDR3 DNA sequence: TGTGCCAGCAGCTTATATTGGAACACTGAAGCTTTCTTT.

This clone was counted once. This chain connects TRBV9 to TRBJ2-3; perhaps TRBD2 as D (5 bases). The CDR3 covers 16 residues. The germline gives CDR1 SGDLS, CDR2 YYNGEE. Trimming cost V 2 bases and J 5 bases, with 18 bases left between them. CDR3 residues: CASSVAAGYRQDTQYF. CDR3 bases: TGTGCCAGCAGCGTGGCCGCGGGCTACAGACAAGATACGCAGTATTTT.

The chain recombines TRBV7-9 with TRBJ2-7; 8 bases agree with TRBD1. The germline V gene encodes CDR1 SEHNR and CDR2 FQNEAQ (reference sequence). This CDR3 spans 17 amino acids. J was trimmed by 3 bases and V by 5 bases; bases with no gene match: 15. CDR3 region: CASSPRGGTGTDYEQYF. CDR3 coding DNA: TGTGCCAGCAGCCCCCGAGGGGGGACAGGTACGGACTACGAGCAGTACTTC. Using reference TRBV7-9 and TRBJ2-7 for the parts outside the CDR3, the full variable domain is DTGVSQNPRHKITKRGQNVTFRCDPISEHNRLYWYRQTLGQGPEFLTYFQNEAQLEKSRLLSDRFSAERPKGSFSTLEIQRTEQGDSAMYLCASSPRGGTGTDYEQYFGPGTRLTVT.

V and J are TRBV4-1 and TRBJ2-5; 7 bases fit TRBD1. J was trimmed by 7 bases and V by 4 bases; bases with no gene match: 9. CDR3 length: 14 residues. CDR1 and CDR2 (germline): MGHRA, YSYEKL. In DNA form, the CDR3 reads TGCGCCAGCAGCCCGTTGACAGGGCCAGGGACCCAGTACTTC. Protein product: CASSPLTGPGTQYF.

The chain couples TRBV28 to TRBJ1-5; 7 nucleotides align to TRBD1. Trimming at V came to 2 bases and at J to 5 bases, leaving 12 bases not matched to a gene. Germline V gives CDR1 MDHEN, CDR2 SYDVKM. The CDR3 contains 17 residues. The CDR3 reads CASSLRPGTDLDQPQHF. As DNA, the CDR3 is TGTGCCAGCAGTTTACGACCCGGGACAGACTTGGATCAGCCCCAGCATTTT.

The chain has TRBV6-5 and TRBJ1-4; a possible D gene is TRBD1 (5 bases). CDR1 is MNHEY and CDR2 is SVGAGI in the germline V gene. V was cut by 0 bases and J by 0 bases, with 8 bases left in between. The CDR3 is 16 amino acids. CDR3 region: CASSYSRDSTNEKLFF. The CDR3, as DNA: TGTGCCAGCAGTTACTCCAGGGATTCAACTAATGAAAAACTGTTTTTT.

The chain employs TRBV4-1 and TRBJ1-3, with D possibly matching TRBD1 (5 bases). Germline V gene lookup returns CDR1 MGHRA and CDR2 YSYEKL. Trimming stripped 0 bases from V and 8 bases from J, with 14 bases between. There are 15 residues in the CDR3. The CDR3 nucleotides read TGCGCCAGCAGCCAAGATTGGCCAGGGATTGACACCATATATTTT. This encodes CASSQDWPGIDTIYF.

The V call is TRBV9, the J call TRBJ2-7, with D perhaps matching TRBD1 or TRBD2 (5 bases each). Germline-derived CDR1 and CDR2 are SGDLS and YYNGEE. This CDR3 spans 14 amino acids. The ends were cut back, 4 bases at V and 7 bases at J, with 18 bases in the middle. CDR3 DNA: TGTGCCAGCAGCCCCCAGGGCGCCTCGGGGGAGCAGTACTTC. This translates into CASSPQGASGEQYF.

V and J are TRBV15 and TRBJ1-3, with a tentative D call TRBD1 (5 bases). The V gene lost 0 bases and the J gene lost 0 bases, with 15 bases spanning the gap. This CDR3 has 18 amino acids. Germline V gives CDR1 LNHNV, CDR2 YYDKDF (reference sequence). Here the CDR3 reads CATSRDRGFPRSGNTIYF. In nucleotides, the CDR3 is TGTGCCACCAGCAGAGATCGGGGGTTTCCCCGCTCTGGAAACACCATATATTTT.

This chain joins TRBV11-2 and TRBJ2-1; no definite D call. CDR1 is SGHAT, CDR2 FQNNGV, per germline. The CDR3 length is 15 residues. Trimming took off 4 bases at V and 9 bases at J, with 19 bases between the two ends. The CDR3 spells CASSSNSAGIFEQFF. The CDR3 bases are TGTGCCAGCAGCTCCAACAGCGCAGGAATTTTTGAGCAGTTCTTC. Full variable domain (missing parts from reference TRBV11-2 and TRBJ2-1): EAGVAQSPRYKIIEKRQSVAFWCNPISGHATLYWYQQILGQGPKLLIQFQNNGVVDDSQLPKDRFSAERLKGVDSTLKIQPAKLEDSAVYLCASSSNSAGIFEQFFGPGTRLTVL.

As concerns this clone: The sample has other DNA sequences that encode this CDR3 too. The chain is built from TRBV4-3 and TRBJ1-5; D is uncertain. The V gene's germline CDR1 is LGHNA and CDR2 YSLEER. Trimming took 0 bases from V and 6 from J, leaving 6 bases between them. This CDR3 has 13 residues. CDR3 nucleotide sequence: TGCGCCAGCAGCCAAGATGGTCTTCAGCCCCAGCATTTT. Its translation is CASSQDGLQPQHF.